One sample yielded the 14 T cell receptor beta chains listed below, sequenced in a study of blood T cells in healthy people across ages. Together with a sample-barcoded 5' primer, a J-beta primer mix was included in a second PCR lasting about 6 to 11 cycles. TCRdb independently ran MiXCR on the 5' RACE reads; one entry per CDR3 protein. This table has about 640,000 distinct CDR3 sequences, approximately 50% appearing once. Specimen: blood. These receptors all come from a man aged 55 to 69 in good health.

This chain uses TRBV3-1 with TRBJ2-5; D not certain. This CDR3 spans 14 amino acids. Trimming shortened V by 3 bases and J by 3 bases, and 11 bases separated the two germline ends. Germline V gives CDR1 LGHDT, CDR2 YNNKEL (reference sequence). CDR3 protein: CASSQGYGEETQYF. In DNA, the CDR3 is TGTGCCAGCAGCCAGGGGTACGGAGAAGAGACCCAGTACTTC.

CDR3 residues: CASGLGPYGYTF. The CDR3 DNA reads TGTGCTAGTGGTTTAGGCCCCTATGGCTACACCTTC. The rearrangement uses TRBV12-5 and TRBJ1-2; D is unresolved. V was cut by 3 bases and J by 4 bases, with 6 bases left in between. The germline V gene has CDR1 LGHNT and CDR2 FRNRAP. CDR3 length equals 12 residues.

The V and J genes are TRBV7-2 and TRBJ2-7, with 8 bases identical to TRBD2. Trimming removed 2 bases from V and 1 base from J; junction bases left unmatched: 7. CDR3 size: 16 residues. Germline V lookup: CDR1 SGHTA, CDR2 FQGNSA. The CDR3 DNA is TGTGCCAGCAGCTTATTCTCCAGCGGGGGTTCCTACGAGCAGTACTTC. Translated, it gives CASSLFSSGGSYEQYF.

V and J are TRBV28 and TRBJ2-6; no clear D. This CDR3 is 16 amino acids long. Trimming took 3 bases from V and 0 from J, leaving 9 bases between them. Germline CDR1 is MDHEN and CDR2 is SYDVKM. The CDR3 bases are TGTGCCAGCAGTTTTTCAGGATTCTCTGGGGCCAACGTCCTGACTTTC. Encoded protein: CASSFSGFSGANVLTF.

The V gene is TRBV12-3 or TRBV12-4, the J gene TRBJ2-3; TRBD2 aligns across 9 bases. This CDR3 spans 15 amino acids. V lost 5 bases to trimming and J lost 8 bases; unmatched junction nucleotides: 11. This CDR3 is CASSGLRAGGGTQYF. The CDR3 region has the DNA TGTGCCAGCAGTGGTCTAAGAGCGGGGGGCGGTACGCAGTATTTT.

The genes are TRBV29-1 and TRBJ2-1; either TRBD1 or TRBD2 may supply D (5 bases each). The germline V gene encodes CDR1 SQVTM and CDR2 ANQGSEA. The V gene lost 6 bases and the J gene lost 10 bases, with 13 bases spanning the gap. The CDR3 has 11 residues. As DNA, the CDR3 is TGCAGCGTGAGGGCAGGGACCGAGCAGTTCTTC. This gives the protein CSVRAGTEQFF.

To note about this clonotype: One end of the junction does not line up with germline, which may come from a read error. This chain uses TRBV11-2 with TRBJ2-1; TRBD2 matches 15 bases. Germline-derived CDR1 and CDR2 are SGHAT and FQNNGV. This CDR3 region has 19 residues. The chain's CDR3 is CASSLGTSGGALPLDEQFF. The DNA for the CDR3 is TGTGCCAGCAGCTTAGGGACTAGCGGGGGGGCCCTCCCCCTCGATGAACAGTTCTTC.

This clonotype has only a few counts. The gene calls are TRBV27 and TRBJ2-5; no definite D call. V was pared by 6 bases and J by 2 bases, with 19 bases between. CDR1 is MNHEY and CDR2 is SMNVEV in the germline V gene (reference sequence). The CDR3 sequence is 16 residues long. CDR3 coding DNA: TGTGCCAGCAGCCCCCTTGGGCAGACACCTCAAGAGACCCAGTACTTC. It is translated as CASSPLGQTPQETQYF.

V usage is TRBV20-1 and J usage is TRBJ2-5; TRBD1 might be the D (5 bases). Trimming cost V 4 bases and J 2 bases, with 20 bases left between them. Germline V lookup: CDR1 DFQATT, CDR2 SNEGSKA (reference sequence). This CDR3 has 16 amino acids. DNA for the CDR3: TGCAGTGCTAACAGCTGGGGCTCCCCCTTACAAGAGACCCAGTACTTC. Residues: CSANSWGSPLQETQYF.

This sequence joins TRBV25-1 and TRBJ2-7; D is possibly TRBD2 (5 bases). The germline V gene encodes CDR1 MGHDK and CDR2 SYGVNS. The CDR3 covers 10 residues. V lost 5 bases and J 6 bases, leaving 5 bases between the germline ends. CDR3 coding DNA: TGTGCCAGCAGTCTAGCCGAGCAGTACTTC. Encoded protein: CASSLAEQYF.

Only a few counts were recorded for this clonotype. The chain carries TRBV9 and TRBJ1-6; 8 bases line up with TRBD1. Germline values: CDR1 SGDLS, CDR2 YYNGEE. The junction had 6 bases not matched to a gene; V was cut back by 7 bases and J by 6 bases. The CDR3 spans 14 residues. The CDR3 nucleotides are TGTGCCAGCCAGAGACAGGGGCCTAATTCACCCCTCCACTTT. The encoded protein is CASQRQGPNSPLHF.

The gene calls are TRBV20-1 and TRBJ2-3; TRBD2 matches at 11 bases. Trimming removed 2 bases from V and 1 base from J; junction bases left unmatched: 2. The CDR3 has 15 residues. Germline V lookup: CDR1 DFQATT, CDR2 SNEGSKA (reference sequence). The CDR3 nucleotides read TGCAGTGCTAGACCTAGCGGGGGGCGCACAGATACGCAGTATTTT. Protein: CSARPSGGRTDTQYF.

V and J are TRBV20-1 and TRBJ1-1; weak D call: TRBD1 (6 bases). The CDR3 is made up of 14 amino acids. Germline V CDR1 and CDR2: DFQATT, SNEGSKA (reference sequence). Trimming removed 3 bases from V and 3 bases from J, with 14 bases in between. CDR3 sequence (DNA): TGCAGTGCTAGTCGGACAGCAACTTACACTGAAGCTTTCTTT. Amino acids: CSASRTATYTEAFF.

In this sample, this clonotype turned up a few times. The V gene is TRBV29-1, the J gene TRBJ2-1; D gene unclear. This CDR3 spans 12 amino acids. Looked up from germline, CDR1 is SQVTM and CDR2 is ANQGSEA. V dropped 4 bases and J dropped 2 bases, with 6 bases sitting between them. The CDR3 sequence is CSVGAAYNEQFF. DNA of the CDR3: TGCAGCGTTGGGGCCGCCTACAATGAGCAGTTCTTC.